This T cell receptor beta chain was retrieved from a study of blood T cells in healthy people across ages. Study conclusions and caveats: Per million T cells, TCR beta diversity dropped roughly linearly as age increased.

This clonotype occurred a few times. Its target is not known. A second PCR of about 7 to 11 cycles used a sample-barcoded 5' primer and a J-beta primer mix. TCRdb processed the 5' RACE reads anew with MiXCR; each CDR3 protein has one entry. The data show about 1.5 million distinct CDR3 sequences, approximately 43% seen once. The donors, healthy Caucasians from Russia, were aged roughly 6 to 90. CDR3 length: 12 amino acids. The V and J ends lost 6 bases and 6 bases respectively, with 14 bases between them. CDR1 and CDR2 from the germline V gene are SQVTM and ANQGSEA. The rearrangement uses TRBV29-1 and TRBJ2-5; D possibly corresponds to TRBD1 (5 bases). The source is a woman younger than 35 in good health. The sample was blood. For the CDR3, the DNA is TGCAGCGTCCTCGACAGTGGAAAGACCCAGTACTTC. It specifies CSVLDSGKTQYF.